Listed here are 20 T cell receptor beta chains from one sample, sequenced in a study of T cell repertoires in cytomegalovirus infection. From the reads, TCRdb called clonotypes with MiXCR, one entry per CDR3 protein. The table lists approximately 140,000 distinct CDR3 sequences, roughly 9% of them singletons. Sequenced: PBMCs. These receptors all come from a human donor in good health (CMV status not recorded). Some clones in this sample may be carry-over from other donors' samples.

This clonotype was observed at least ten times. Because the CDR3's place on the DNA is in doubt, the DNA is left out and the CDR3 is given as listed by TCRdb. This rearrangement joins TRBV7-5 to TRBJ1-5; no DNA check was done on the table's D call, TRBD1. TRBV7-5 is labeled a pseudogene. The CDR3 length is 15 residues, termini included. CDR3 residues: CISVPEAQGGKPQHF.

Ten or more counts support this clonotype. V is TRBV29-1 and J is TRBJ2-7; D unclear. Trimming pared 4 bases from V and 3 bases from J, leaving 19 bases between. This CDR3 is 15 amino acids long. Germline values: CDR1 SQVTM, CDR2 ANQGSEA. The DNA for the CDR3 is TGCAGCGTTGGTCTTGGAACGCCCGGATACTACGAGCAGTACTTC. Amino acids: CSVGLGTPGYYEQYF.

In its sample, this clonotype was seen once. Being one base from a much bigger clone, this may be a read error. The J gene is TRBJ2-1, the V gene TRBV20-1, with D possibly TRBD2 on 7 matching bases. Germline CDR1 reads DFQATT; CDR2 reads SNEGSKA (reference sequence). Trimming cost V 3 bases and J 1 base, with 16 bases left between them. This CDR3 spans 16 amino acids. The CDR3 here is CSARAVGGGSYNEQFF. For the CDR3, the DNA is TGCAGTGCTAGGGCCGTAGGGGGGGGTTCCTACAATGAGCAGTTCTTC.

This chain joins TRBV7-9 and TRBJ2-5; no definite D call. The V end lost 5 bases, the J end lost 1 base, and 11 bases lay between the germline ends. The germline gives CDR1 SEHNR, CDR2 FQNEAQ (reference sequence). The length of the CDR3 is 14 residues. The CDR3 DNA follows: TGTGCCAGCAGCCCGTCCCACAGCCAAGAGACCCAGTACTTC. Amino acid sequence: CASSPSHSQETQYF. The full variable domain, completed using reference TRBV7-9 and TRBJ2-5, is DTGVSQNPRHKITKRGQNVTFRCDPISEHNRLYWYRQTLGQGPEFLTYFQNEAQLEKSRLLSDRFSAERPKGSFSTLEIQRTEQGDSAMYLCASSPSHSQETQYFGPGTRLLVL.

This clonotype has a count of ten or more. The genes are TRBV4-1 and TRBJ1-2, with 10 nucleotides matching TRBD1. Germline assignment: CDR1 MGHRA and CDR2 YSYEKL. The CDR3 contains 14 residues. The V segment lost 1 base and the J segment 8 bases; nucleotides outside the gene matches: 4. CDR3 coding DNA: TGCGCCAGCAGCCAAGGGACAGGGGGGCGAGGCTACACCTTC. Its translation: CASSQGTGGRGYTF.

This chain joins TRBV5-5 and TRBJ2-7; a weak D match, TRBD1 (6 bases). V lost 0 bases to trimming and J lost 3 bases, with 19 bases between them. The CDR3 has 17 amino acids. The germline CDR1 and CDR2 sequences are SGHKS and YYEKEE (reference sequence). CDR3 amino acids: CASSLAPAGASYYEQYF. CDR3 sequence (DNA): TGTGCCAGCAGCTTGGCTCCCGCAGGGGCCAGCTACTACGAGCAGTACTTC.

This clonotype occurred many times. The chain recombines TRBV6-2 or TRBV6-3 with TRBJ2-7; tentative D call: TRBD1 (6 bases). The V end lost 2 bases, the J end lost 7 bases, and 12 bases lay between the germline ends. There are 13 residues in the CDR3. From germline, CDR1 is MNHEY and CDR2 SVGEGT. The CDR3: CASSYGGPREQYF. The CDR3 nucleotides are TGTGCCAGCAGTTACGGGGGCCCTAGGGAGCAGTACTTC.

This clonotype was found many times. The rearrangement uses TRBV12-3 or TRBV12-4 and TRBJ1-5; 8 nucleotides align to TRBD1. The CDR3 is made up of 13 amino acids. The V and J ends lost 5 bases and 5 bases, in that order; junction bases with no gene match: 2. CDR3: CASSVQGDQPQHF. As DNA, the CDR3 is TGTGCCAGCAGTGTACAGGGGGATCAGCCCCAGCATTTT.

This clonotype was seen many times. The V and J genes are TRBV7-2 and TRBJ1-2; D uncertain. The germline CDR1 and CDR2 sequences are SGHTA and FQGNSA. The V end lost 2 bases, the J end lost 0 bases, and 4 bases lay between the germline ends. The CDR3 spans 13 residues. Written as DNA, the CDR3 is TGTGCCAGCAGCTTACCAGCTAACTATGGCTACACCTTC. This translates into CASSLPANYGYTF.

The sample holds a few counts of this clonotype. The chain is built from TRBV9 and TRBJ1-6; no clear D gene. Trimming took 0 bases from V and 8 from J, leaving 9 bases between them. The V gene's germline CDR1 is SGDLS and CDR2 YYNGEE. The CDR3 consists of 14 residues. The CDR3 here is CASSVAGMDSPLHF. The CDR3 DNA reads TGTGCCAGCAGCGTAGCCGGGATGGATTCACCCCTCCACTTT.

V and J are TRBV2 and TRBJ2-1, with D tentatively TRBD1 (5 bases). The CDR3 totals 11 residues. V was clipped by 6 bases and J by 7 bases, with 7 bases between them. Germline loops: CDR1 SNHLY, CDR2 FYNNEI. The CDR3 DNA reads as TGTGCCAGCAGCAGGGTAAATGAGCAGTTCTTC. As protein: CASSRVNEQFF.

This clonotype was detected many times. This chain connects TRBV2 to TRBJ2-1; no definite D call. The CDR3 is made up of 15 amino acids. Germline lookup yields CDR1 SNHLY and CDR2 FYNNEI. V lost 4 bases and J lost 0, with 10 bases in between. The CDR3 loop reads CASSGGQTSYNEQFF. CDR3 coding DNA: TGTGCCAGCAGTGGGGGTCAAACCTCCTACAATGAGCAGTTCTTC.

V usage is TRBV20-1 and J usage is TRBJ2-7, with 8 bases identical to TRBD1. The CDR3 has 12 residues. CDR1 and CDR2 (germline): DFQATT, SNEGSKA (reference sequence). The junction had 6 bases not matched to a gene; V was cut back by 8 bases and J by 3 bases. This CDR3 reads CSFRDRNYEQYF. CDR3 coding DNA: TGCAGTTTCCGGGACAGGAACTACGAGCAGTACTTC.

The chain links TRBV20-1 to TRBJ1-4; D unclear. The germline CDR1 and CDR2 sequences are DFQATT and SNEGSKA (reference sequence). This CDR3 is 11 amino acids long. V gave up 2 bases and J gave up 11 bases, with 9 bases separating them. The CDR3 is CSARSGVKLFF. The CDR3, as DNA: TGCAGTGCTAGATCTGGGGTCAAACTGTTTTTT.

Many counts were recorded for this clonotype. The chain has TRBV25-1 and TRBJ2-7; the match to TRBD1 covers 7 bases. CDR1 and CDR2 from the germline V gene are MGHDK and SYGVNS. Germline trimming cut 4 bases from V and 2 bases from J; bases unmatched to any gene: 8. The CDR3 has 15 amino acids. The CDR3 reads CASSASSGTAYEQYF. The CDR3 DNA follows: TGTGCCAGCAGTGCCTCATCCGGGACAGCCTACGAGCAGTACTTC.

This clonotype was picked up many times. This chain joins TRBV6-6 and TRBJ2-6; a possible D gene is TRBD1 (5 bases). Germline V gene data show CDR1 as MNHNY and CDR2 as SVGAGI (reference sequence). Between the trimmed V and J ends, which lost 7 bases and 0 bases, there was a span of 16 bases. This CDR3 is built from 17 residues. CDR3 loop: CASIPTVSLSGANVLTF. CDR3 sequence (DNA): TGTGCCAGCATTCCGACAGTATCCCTCTCTGGGGCCAACGTCCTGACTTTC.

This clonotype was picked up many times. The rearrangement uses TRBV15 and TRBJ2-7, with 8 bases lining up with TRBD1. This CDR3 has 15 amino acids. Germline lookup yields CDR1 LNHNV and CDR2 YYDKDF (reference sequence). V gave up 1 base and J gave up 4 bases; unmatched junction bases: 6. CDR3 sequence reads: CATSRGAGGAYEQYF. CDR3 nucleotide sequence: TGTGCCACCAGCAGAGGGGCAGGGGGCGCGTACGAGCAGTACTTC.

The V call is TRBV29-1, the J call TRBJ2-2; D gene uncertain. The V end was cut by 3 bases, the J end by 2 bases, with 7 bases between. This CDR3 contains 13 residues. Germline CDR1 is SQVTM and CDR2 is ANQGSEA. In DNA form, the CDR3 reads TGCAGCGTTGATAAGGGAAACACCGGGGAGCTGTTTTTT. Its translation is CSVDKGNTGELFF.

Ten or more counts support this clonotype. V usage is TRBV12-3 or TRBV12-4 and J usage is TRBJ1-5; 10 bases are a match to TRBD1. The ends lost 6 bases at V and 7 bases at J; junction bases unmatched: 9. The CDR3 spans 15 residues. The CDR3, as DNA: TGTGCCAGCAGCAGTTACGGGACAGGGGTGCAGCCCCAGCATTTT. It is translated as CASSSYGTGVQPQHF.

This clonotype was observed many times. CDR3 DNA: TGTGCCATCAGTGAGGACAGGGCAGACTCACCCCTCCACTTT. It is translated as CAISEDRADSPLHF. The V call is TRBV10-3, the J call TRBJ1-6, with TRBD1 matching over 7 bases. The CDR3 is made up of 14 amino acids. J gave up 10 bases and V 2 bases, and 5 bases lay outside the gene matches. Germline-derived CDR1 and CDR2 are ENHRY and SYGVKD.